These 32 T cell receptor beta chains originate from one sample sequenced in a study of cytomegalovirus exposure and HLA in healthy donors. PCR involved 60 Vbeta and 13 Jbeta primers. Some clones are missing from TCRdb's copy, which holds only in-frame ones; the method was immunoSEQ multiplex PCR. The table for this sample gives 45,000 to 55,000 clones. The sequenced sample was PBMCs. These receptors all come from a woman between 50 and 59 years old in good health and CMV-seropositive.

This chain uses TRBV9 with TRBJ2-7, with 7 bases identical to TRBD1. Germline trimming cut 0 bases from V and 1 base from J; bases unmatched to any gene: 4. Per germline, CDR1 SGDLS and CDR2 YYNGEE. There are 15 residues in the CDR3. In DNA, the CDR3 is TGTGCCAGCAGCGTAGGGACAGGCTTTTCCTACGAGCAGTACTTC. It specifies CASSVGTGFSYEQYF.

The rearrangement uses TRBV18 and TRBJ1-5; D gene unclear. Looked up from germline, CDR1 is KGHSH and CDR2 is LQKENI. The V end was cut by 1 base, the J end by 0 bases, with 7 bases between. The CDR3 is made up of 15 amino acids. CDR3 in amino acids: CASSPRGYSNQPQHF. CDR3 coding DNA: TGTGCCAGCTCACCACGCGGTTATAGCAATCAGCCCCAGCATTTT.

The genes are TRBV6-5 and TRBJ2-7, with D tentatively TRBD1 (7 bases). Trimming shortened V by 2 bases and J by 1 base, and 12 bases separated the two germline ends. This CDR3 contains 15 residues. The germline gives CDR1 MNHEY, CDR2 SVGAGI. CDR3 loop: CASSYGGTVSYEQYF. The CDR3 nucleotides are TGTGCCAGCAGTTACGGGGGGACAGTTTCCTACGAGCAGTACTTC.

This chain uses TRBV7-2 with TRBJ2-5; 8 nucleotides align to TRBD1. Losses at the gene ends were 6 bases for V and 4 bases for J; bases not matched to a gene: 10. CDR3 size: 15 residues. CDR1 is SGHTA, CDR2 FQGNSA, per germline. CDR3 in amino acids: CASRLTGVSSETQYF. In DNA, the CDR3 is TGTGCCAGCAGACTGACAGGGGTTTCATCAGAGACCCAGTACTTC. Based on the CDR3 plus reference TRBV7-2 and TRBJ2-5, the full variable domain is GAGVSQSPSNKVTEKGKDVELRCDPISGHTALYWYRQSLGQGLEFLIYFQGNSAPDKSGLPSDRFSAERTGGSVSTLTIQRTQQEDSAVYLCASRLTGVSSETQYFGPGTRLLVL.

The chain recombines TRBV19 with TRBJ2-7; D may be TRBD1 (6 bases). The germline V and J ends were trimmed by 6 bases and 0 bases, with 9 bases remaining between them. In germline, CDR1 is LNHDA, CDR2 SQIVND (reference sequence). The CDR3 is made up of 13 amino acids. DNA for the CDR3: TGTGCCAGTAGGGGACAAAGCTCCTACGAGCAGTACTTC. This encodes CASRGQSSYEQYF.

This rearrangement joins TRBV5-1 to TRBJ1-1; D perhaps matches TRBD1 (5 bases). CDR1 is SGHRS and CDR2 is YFSETQ in the germline V gene. V shed 0 bases and J shed 1 base, with 10 bases lying between them. The CDR3 is 15 amino acids. CDR3 protein: CASSLAGGANTEAFF. The CDR3 DNA reads TGCGCCAGCAGCTTGGCCGGTGGGGCGAACACTGAAGCTTTCTTT.

The chain links TRBV5-1 to TRBJ2-7, with 7 bases fitting TRBD1. The V segment lost 0 bases and the J segment 5 bases; nucleotides outside the gene matches: 5. CDR3 size: 14 residues. From germline, CDR1 is SGHRS and CDR2 YFSETQ. The CDR3 sequence: CASSLVQGDNEQYF. The CDR3 DNA reads as TGCGCCAGCAGCTTGGTCCAGGGGGACAACGAGCAGTACTTC. Based on the CDR3 plus reference TRBV5-1 and TRBJ2-7, the full variable domain is KAGVTQTPRYLIKTRGQQVTLSCSPISGHRSVSWYQQTPGQGLQFLFEYFSETQRNKGNFPGRFSGRQFSNSRSEMNVSTLELGDSALYLCASSLVQGDNEQYFGPGTRLTVT.

V and J are TRBV10-2 and TRBJ2-5; D remains unclear. The tail of the sequence fits TRBJ2-7 better, so the J call may be wrong. CDR3 length: 13 amino acids. CDR1 is WSHSY and CDR2 is SAAADI in the germline V gene. CDR3 region: CATRLGDGAEQYF. The CDR3 nucleotides read TGCGCCACCCGGCTAGGAGACGGAGCCGAGCAGTACTTC.

The rearrangement uses TRBV27 and TRBJ2-7; TRBD1 matches at 7 bases. V lost 5 bases, J lost 0 bases, and 4 bases stayed unmatched. CDR1 and CDR2 (germline): MNHEY, SMNVEV (reference sequence). This CDR3 is built from 14 residues. CDR3 region: CASSTGTDSYEQYF. The CDR3 nucleotides read TGTGCCAGCAGTACCGGGACAGACTCCTACGAGCAGTACTTC.

This chain uses TRBV6-5 with TRBJ1-5, with 10 bases matching TRBD1. The CDR3 contains 15 residues. V dropped 4 bases and J dropped 9; count of bases not matched to a gene: 9. Germline V gene data show CDR1 as MNHEY and CDR2 as SVGAGI. The CDR3 DNA follows: TGTGCCAGCAGTTTGGGACAGGGGATAAAGGGGCCCCAGCATTTT. Translating it yields CASSLGQGIKGPQHF.

This rearrangement joins TRBV10-2 to TRBJ2-7; D gene uncertain. Germline-derived CDR1 and CDR2 are WSHSY and SAAADI. Trimming removed 4 bases from V and 2 bases from J, with 6 bases in between. The CDR3 extends over 12 amino acids. In DNA, the CDR3 is TGCGCCAGCAGTGTTGGAGCCTACGAGCAGTACTTC. Its translation is CASSVGAYEQYF.

The chain joins TRBV19 to TRBJ2-3; a weak D match, TRBD2 (5 bases). V lost 10 bases, J lost 4 bases, and 18 bases lay in between. Germline CDR1 and CDR2: LNHDA and SQIVND (reference sequence). CDR3 length equals 14 residues. CDR3: CAISLWEYSDTQYF. CDR3 sequence (DNA): TGTGCCATTTCCCTTTGGGAGTACTCAGATACGCAGTATTTT.

The chain employs TRBV5-1 and TRBJ2-5; TRBD2 aligns across 14 bases. Germline loops: CDR1 SGHRS, CDR2 YFSETQ. The CDR3 has 16 residues. The V gene end was trimmed by 6 bases and the J gene end by 3 bases; junction bases not matched to a gene: 7. Written as DNA, the CDR3 is TGCGCCAGCACCCAGGGGACTAGCGGGAGTAAAGAGACCCAGTACTTC. Its protein product is CASTQGTSGSKETQYF.

The chain joins TRBV28 to TRBJ1-1; D gene unclear. The CDR3 has 14 residues. V was clipped by 3 bases and J by 0 bases, with 8 bases between them. Germline-derived CDR1 and CDR2 are MDHEN and SYDVKM. For the CDR3, the DNA is TGTGCCAGCAGTTTGGTGACACTGAACACTGAAGCTTTCTTT. This gives the protein CASSLVTLNTEAFF. The full variable domain, with the rest looked up from reference TRBV28 and TRBJ1-1, is DVKVTQSSRYLVKRTGEKVFLECVQDMDHENMFWYRQDPGLGLRLIYFSYDVKMKEKGDIPEGYSVSREKKERFSLILESASTNQTSMYLCASSLVTLNTEAFFGQGTRLTVV.

The chain has TRBV30 and TRBJ2-1; D call uncertain. Germline V gene sequence: CDR1 GTSNPN, CDR2 SVGIG (reference sequence). The CDR3 length is 11 residues. V lost 4 bases to trimming and J lost 3 bases, with 4 bases between them. CDR3 protein: CAWTSYNEQFF. CDR3 DNA: TGTGCCTGGACTAGCTACAATGAGCAGTTCTTC.

The rearrangement links TRBV5-1 to TRBJ2-7; 7 bases map to TRBD1. This CDR3 has 12 amino acids. Germline CDR1 and CDR2: SGHRS and YFSETQ. V was clipped by 5 bases and J by 6 bases; unmatched bases: 5. CDR3 in DNA: TGCGCCAGCAGTCCGGACAGGAGCGAGCAGTACTTC. Residues: CASSPDRSEQYF.

This chain joins TRBV19 and TRBJ2-3; 9 bases agree with TRBD2. The CDR3 has 15 residues. Germline V CDR1 and CDR2: LNHDA, SQIVND (reference sequence). V lost 5 bases to trimming and J lost 1 base; unmatched junction nucleotides: 4. CDR3 amino acids: CASSLRLAGTDTQYF. In DNA, the CDR3 is TGTGCCAGTAGTTTGAGACTAGCGGGCACAGATACGCAGTATTTT. Filled out from reference TRBV19 and TRBJ2-3, the complete variable domain reads DGGITQSPKYLFRKEGQNVTLSCEQNLNHDAMYWYRQDPGQGLRLIYYSQIVNDFQKGDIAEGYSVSREKKESFPLTVTSAQKNPTAFYLCASSLRLAGTDTQYFGPGTRLTVL.

The rearrangement joins TRBV2 to TRBJ2-7, with a tentative D call TRBD1 (5 bases). Per the germline V gene, CDR1 is SNHLY and CDR2 is FYNNEI. There are 14 residues in the CDR3. Trimming pared 7 bases from V and 0 bases from J, leaving 13 bases between. CDR3 nucleotide sequence: TGTGCCAGCAAAGGGCAGGGTAGCTCCTACGAGCAGTACTTC. This encodes CASKGQGSSYEQYF.

Worth noting for this clone: One end of the junction does not line up with germline, which may come from a read error. Other DNA sequences in the same sample also yield this CDR3. The CDR3 loop is CASSSVSHGGDTQYF. In DNA, the CDR3 is TGCGCCAGCAGCTCCGTCTCCCATGGGGGGGATACGCAGTATTTT. This sequence joins TRBV7-9 and TRBJ2-3, with a possible D match to TRBD2 (6 bases). The germline V gene encodes CDR1 SEHNR and CDR2 FQNEAQ (reference sequence). The CDR3 sequence is 15 residues long.

With respect to this clone: This sample also contains other DNA sequences that code for the same CDR3. The chain has TRBV5-1 and TRBJ2-7, with D perhaps matching TRBD2 (7 bases). This CDR3 is 14 amino acids long. Germline V gene data show CDR1 as SGHRS and CDR2 as YFSETQ. The V gene lost 0 bases and the J gene lost 3 bases, with 10 bases spanning the gap. The CDR3 DNA reads as TGCGCCAGCAGCTTGGAGGGGGGGAACTACGAGCAGTACTTC. Protein product: CASSLEGGNYEQYF.

The chain employs TRBV13 and TRBJ1-6; D is unresolved. V was trimmed by 4 bases and J by 7 bases, leaving 11 bases between them. Germline V gene data show CDR1 as PRHDT and CDR2 as FYEKMQ (reference sequence). The CDR3 covers 14 residues. CDR3 coding DNA: TGTGCCAGCAGCTCGCGACTGAGAAATTCACCCCTCCACTTT. Encoded protein: CASSSRLRNSPLHF.

The chain is built from TRBV28 and TRBJ2-2, with 11 positions matching TRBD1. The J segment lost 3 bases and the V segment lost 2 bases, leaving 5 bases of the junction unmatched. This CDR3 is 17 amino acids long. Per germline, CDR1 MDHEN and CDR2 SYDVKM. The CDR3 sequence: CASSLGSGQGDTGELFF. DNA for the CDR3: TGTGCCAGCAGTTTAGGCTCGGGACAGGGGGACACCGGGGAGCTGTTTTTT.

The chain carries TRBV6-5 and TRBJ2-1; TRBD1 matches 7 bases. V lost 6 bases and J lost 6; bases outside the gene matches: 2. Germline CDR1 is MNHEY and CDR2 is SVGAGI. This CDR3 region has 12 residues. The CDR3 here is CASRGTVNEQFF. The CDR3 DNA sequence: TGTGCCAGCAGAGGGACAGTCAATGAGCAGTTCTTC.

The chain recombines TRBV28 with TRBJ2-5; TRBD2 matches 10 bases. This CDR3 is built from 14 residues. CDR1 MDHEN and CDR2 SYDVKM come from the germline V gene. V trimming: 5 bases; J trimming: 3 bases; junction bases outside the gene matches: 3. The CDR3 DNA is TGTGCCAGCAGTCCCGGGACTAGCGAAGAGACCCAGTACTTC. The encoded protein is CASSPGTSEETQYF.

This rearrangement joins TRBV15 to TRBJ2-7; 9 positions match TRBD2. The V gene end was trimmed by 0 bases and the J gene end by 6 bases; junction bases not matched to a gene: 9. The CDR3 has 16 amino acids. The germline V gene encodes CDR1 LNHNV and CDR2 YYDKDF (reference sequence). CDR3 in DNA: TGTGCCACCAGCAGAGATCTACGGGCGGGAGGGACCGAGCAGTACTTC. It specifies CATSRDLRAGGTEQYF.

The rearrangement joins TRBV7-2 to TRBJ1-6; weak D call: TRBD1 (5 bases). In germline, CDR1 is SGHTA, CDR2 FQGNSA. Trimming stripped 2 bases from V and 10 bases from J, with 15 bases between. The CDR3 spans 15 residues. This CDR3 is CASSLQKGRASPLHF. The CDR3 nucleotides read TGTGCCAGCAGCTTACAGAAAGGCAGGGCCTCACCCCTCCACTTT. The full variable domain, its missing parts supplied by reference TRBV7-2 and TRBJ1-6, is GAGVSQSPSNKVTEKGKDVELRCDPISGHTALYWYRQSLGQGLEFLIYFQGNSAPDKSGLPSDRFSAERTGGSVSTLTIQRTQQEDSAVYLCASSLQKGRASPLHFGNGTRLTVT.

The V call is TRBV2, the J call TRBJ2-1; 12 nucleotides line up with TRBD2. Germline values: CDR1 SNHLY, CDR2 FYNNEI. The length of the CDR3 is 14 residues. V gave up 3 bases and J gave up 10 bases; unmatched junction bases: 4. Here the CDR3 DNA reads TGTGCCAGCAGTGAGGTACTAGCGGGGGGAGAGCAGTTCTTC. It specifies CASSEVLAGGEQFF. Full variable domain (outside the CDR3, taken from reference TRBV2 and TRBJ2-1): EPEVTQTPSHQVTQMGQEVILRCVPISNHLYFYWYRQILGQKVEFLVSFYNNEISEKSEIFDDQFSVERPDGSNFTLKIRSTKLEDSAMYFCASSEVLAGGEQFFGPGTRLTVL.

The CDR3 spells CATSRDQGRRGFYGYTF. CDR3 DNA sequence: TGTGCCACCAGCAGAGATCAAGGGAGACGGGGGTTTTACGGCTACACCTTC. The chain employs TRBV15 and TRBJ1-2; D perhaps matches TRBD1 (5 bases). Trimming took 0 bases from V and 8 from J, leaving 22 bases between them. Per germline, CDR1 LNHNV and CDR2 YYDKDF (reference sequence). The length of the CDR3 is 17 residues.

CDR3: CASSPPSTLDGTDTQYF. The CDR3 DNA follows: TGTGCCAGCAGTCCACCCTCGACCCTAGACGGCACAGATACGCAGTATTTT. The chain links TRBV28 to TRBJ2-3; D is undetermined. The CDR3 is 17 amino acids. Trimming left V 5 bases short and J 1 base short, with 19 bases between. CDR1 and CDR2 from the germline V gene are MDHEN and SYDVKM. Variable domain in full (rest from reference TRBV28 and TRBJ2-3): DVKVTQSSRYLVKRTGEKVFLECVQDMDHENMFWYRQDPGLGLRLIYFSYDVKMKEKGDIPEGYSVSREKKERFSLILESASTNQTSMYLCASSPPSTLDGTDTQYFGPGTRLTVL.

The chain carries TRBV4-1 and TRBJ1-1; TRBD1 matches 7 bases. Germline V lookup: CDR1 MGHRA, CDR2 YSYEKL. V dropped 0 bases and J dropped 3; count of bases not matched to a gene: 4. The CDR3 has 15 amino acids. CDR3 sequence: CASSQDQGVDTEAFF. The CDR3 DNA follows: TGCGCCAGCAGCCAAGATCAGGGGGTCGACACTGAAGCTTTCTTT.

J is TRBJ2-7 and V is TRBV6-6; 8 nucleotides match TRBD1. V lost 4 bases, J lost 0 bases, and 2 bases stayed unmatched. CDR3 size: 14 residues. Germline CDR1 MNHNY, CDR2 SVGAGI (reference sequence). CDR3 protein: CASSSQGASYEQYF. The CDR3 DNA reads as TGTGCCAGCAGTTCTCAGGGGGCCTCCTACGAGCAGTACTTC.

V usage is TRBV11-2 and J usage is TRBJ1-1; no clear D. The CDR3 has 11 residues. Deletions cut 5 bases from V and 5 bases from J, with 6 bases between. Looked up from germline, CDR1 is SGHAT and CDR2 is FQNNGV. The CDR3 protein is CASSPGTEAFF. The CDR3 DNA sequence: TGTGCCAGCAGCCCGGGAACTGAAGCTTTCTTT.